This TCR beta chain was documented in a study of response to subunit inactivated influenza vaccine (dated by TCRdb to 2016 to 2018). With respect to the entire study: To follow how T cells responded to a trivalent subunit inactivated influenza vaccine, the researchers relied on deep quantitative profiling of the T cell receptor repertoire.

Library creation used RT-PCR. The sequencer was an Illumina HiSeq 2500. TCRdb reran the public reads through fastp at Q25 and MiXCR, keeping productive beta chains. Every distinct CDR3 protein forms one entry, paired with its most common genes and DNA. In this sample the table shows roughly 620,000 distinct CDR3 sequences, 11% of which occur a single time. About 10% of the sample is held by the ten biggest clonotypes. Study-level results and caveats: The authors suggested that each seasonal influenza vaccination may recruit only a limited number of new T cells.

Note on this clonotype: Its binding antigen is unknown. Base-call qualities are not available, and no considerably larger clone is one nucleotide away.

The V and J ends are trimmed by 5 bases and 0 bases, leaving 16 bases between them. The CDR3 covers 16 residues, taking in both the cysteine and the phenylalanine. Kept here is only the CDR3 DNA, which spans 48 bases and is read in frame from base 1. As encoded in the germline V gene (reference sequence), CDR1 is SEHNR while CDR2 is FQNEAQ. A further study also used this sample, focusing on T cells expressing NK-cell markers. The other study reports the following: TCR beta cDNA libraries were prepared using 5'RACE template switching, which introduced a universal primer site and unique molecular identifiers. Under 10 donors provided sorted CD3+CD56+NKG2C+, CD3+CD56+NKG2C- and CD3+CD56-NKG2C+ T-cell subsets, whose TCR beta-chain repertoires were profiled. Of the eight sequenced donors, seven were found to be HCMV-seropositive and one was found to be HCMV-seronegative. In several experiments an anti-gammadeltaTCR antibody was added to restrict sorting to alphabetaTCR-expressing T cells. In several donors, the dominant CD3+CD56+NKG2C+ clonotypes were among the top 10 CD8+ clonotypes and accounted for roughly 1.0-8% of CD8+ T cells. Those dominant clonotypes were again the most abundant among CD3+CD56-NKG2C+ cells in a handful of donors, at about 25-60.1%. Whether the expanded NKG2C-expressing T cell clones were specific for HCMV antigens remained unclear. Randomly selected healthy volunteers, three men and five women, were used as the eight sequenced donors. HCMV-specific IgG was detected in serum with a commercial ELISA kit to determine HCMV serostatus. Peripheral blood mononuclear cells were isolated from blood by Ficoll density gradient centrifugation. For roughly 6 donors, bulk peripheral blood T-cell repertoires were additionally sequenced from unsorted PBMC. cDNA synthesis was primed from the TCR beta constant segment and was followed by two successive PCR amplification steps. Sequencing of the libraries produced 2 x 150 bp reads on Illumina HiSeq 2000/2500, MiSeq or NextSeq. MIGEC handled demultiplexing of the reads and grouping by UMI, while MiTCR was used to assemble and quantify clonotypes. Only TCR cDNA sequences supported by at least two reads were kept to exclude erroneous sequences. The tcR package was used for downstream repertoire analysis, with clonotypes matched between fractions based on CDR3 nucleotide sequence plus V segment. VDJmatch was used to annotate antigen specificity against VDJdb, with one amino acid substitution in CDR3 allowed.

The sequences come from PBMCs from blood, collected on the day of vaccination. The receptor comes from a man aged 50-59 years who received an inactivated influenza vaccine. Donor details come from another sample of the same person, matched by shared clones. This chain joins TRBV7-9 to TRBJ2-5, with the D gene not confidently named. Here the CDR3 is given as CASSPQLFVYQETQYF. The DNA sequence follows: TGTGCCAGCAGCCCCCAGTTGTTTGTGTACCAAGAGACCCAGTACTTC. The reference TRBV7-9 and TRBJ2-5 proteins fill in what lies around the CDR3, so the full variable domain reads DTGVSQNPRHKITKRGQNVTFRCDPISEHNRLYWYRQTLGQGPEFLTYFQNEAQLEKSRLLSDRFSAERPKGSFSTLEIQRTEQGDSAMYLCASSPQLFVYQETQYFGPGTRLLVL.